This T cell receptor beta chain emerged from a study of T cells in localized non-small cell lung cancer. General study findings and limits: As only one tumor region underwent sequencing, heterogeneity remains possible. Median detection of top 100 tumor clones in adjacent lung was about 60 clones. Highest T cell clonality was seen in uninvolved adjacent lung, surpassing that measured in tumor. There was an association of higher blood T cell density with longer overall survival.

By share, this clone counts as medium-sized. Its matching antigen is unknown. The assay was immunoSEQ multiplex PCR, and TCRdb's table has in-frame clones only and misses some. In the table there are some 3,900 clones, 41% of which are singletons. Sequenced material: lung tumor tissue, taken before any cancer treatment. This TCR derives from a woman aged 40 to 75 with stage I lung adenocarcinoma.

For the CDR3, the DNA is TGTGCCAGCAGTTACTCAGAGAACACTGAAGCTTTCTTT. Amino acid sequence: CASSYSENTEAFF. This chain joins TRBV6-8 and TRBJ1-1; unclear D gene. The CDR3 covers 13 residues. Germline V gives CDR1 MNHGY, CDR2 SAAAGT. Trimming pared 0 bases from V and 1 base from J, leaving 3 bases between.